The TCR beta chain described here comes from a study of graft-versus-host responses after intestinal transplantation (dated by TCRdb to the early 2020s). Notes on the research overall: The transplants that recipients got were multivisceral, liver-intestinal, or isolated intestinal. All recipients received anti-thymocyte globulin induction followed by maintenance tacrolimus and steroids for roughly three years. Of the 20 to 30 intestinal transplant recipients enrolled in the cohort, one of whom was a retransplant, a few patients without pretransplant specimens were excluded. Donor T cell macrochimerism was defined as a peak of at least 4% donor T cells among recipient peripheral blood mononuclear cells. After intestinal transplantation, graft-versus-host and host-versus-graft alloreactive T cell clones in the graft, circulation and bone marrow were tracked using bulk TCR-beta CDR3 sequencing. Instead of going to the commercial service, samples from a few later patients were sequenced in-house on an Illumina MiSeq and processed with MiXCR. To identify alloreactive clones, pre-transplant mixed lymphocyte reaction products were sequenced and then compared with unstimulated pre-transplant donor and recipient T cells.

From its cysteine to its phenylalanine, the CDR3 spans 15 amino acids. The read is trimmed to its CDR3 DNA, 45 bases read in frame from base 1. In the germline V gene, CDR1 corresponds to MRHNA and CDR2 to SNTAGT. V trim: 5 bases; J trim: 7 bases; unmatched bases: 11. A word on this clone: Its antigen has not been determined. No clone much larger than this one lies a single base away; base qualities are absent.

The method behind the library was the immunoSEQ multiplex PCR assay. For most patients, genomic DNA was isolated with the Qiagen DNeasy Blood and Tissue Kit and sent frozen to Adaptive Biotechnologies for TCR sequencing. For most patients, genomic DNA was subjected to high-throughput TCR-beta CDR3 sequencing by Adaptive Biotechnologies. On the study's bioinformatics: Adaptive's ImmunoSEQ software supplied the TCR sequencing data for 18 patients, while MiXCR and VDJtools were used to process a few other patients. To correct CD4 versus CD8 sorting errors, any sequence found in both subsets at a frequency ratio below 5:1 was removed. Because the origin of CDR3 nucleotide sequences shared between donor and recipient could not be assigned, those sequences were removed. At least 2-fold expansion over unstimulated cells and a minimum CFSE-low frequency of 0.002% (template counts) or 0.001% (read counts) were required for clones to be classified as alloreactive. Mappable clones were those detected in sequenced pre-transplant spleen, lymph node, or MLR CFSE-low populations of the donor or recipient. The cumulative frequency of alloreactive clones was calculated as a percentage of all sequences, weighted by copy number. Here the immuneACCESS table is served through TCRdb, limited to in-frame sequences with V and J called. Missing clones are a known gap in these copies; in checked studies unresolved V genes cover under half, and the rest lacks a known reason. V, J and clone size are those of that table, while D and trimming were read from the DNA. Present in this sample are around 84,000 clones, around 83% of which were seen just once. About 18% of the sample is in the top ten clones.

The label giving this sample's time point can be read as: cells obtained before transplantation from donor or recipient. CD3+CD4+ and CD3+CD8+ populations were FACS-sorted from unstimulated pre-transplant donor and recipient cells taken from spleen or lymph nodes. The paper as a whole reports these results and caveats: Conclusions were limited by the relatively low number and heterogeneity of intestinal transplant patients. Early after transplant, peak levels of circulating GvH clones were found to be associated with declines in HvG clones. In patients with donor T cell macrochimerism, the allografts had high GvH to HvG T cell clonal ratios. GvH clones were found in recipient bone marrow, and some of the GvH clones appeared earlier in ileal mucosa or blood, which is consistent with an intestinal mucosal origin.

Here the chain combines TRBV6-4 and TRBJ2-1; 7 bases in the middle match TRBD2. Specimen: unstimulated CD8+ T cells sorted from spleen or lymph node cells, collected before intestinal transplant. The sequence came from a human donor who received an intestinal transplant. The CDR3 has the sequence CASSSAWGGQNEQFF. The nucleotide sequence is TGTGCCAGCAGTTCGGCGTGGGGAGGGCAAAATGAGCAGTTCTTC.